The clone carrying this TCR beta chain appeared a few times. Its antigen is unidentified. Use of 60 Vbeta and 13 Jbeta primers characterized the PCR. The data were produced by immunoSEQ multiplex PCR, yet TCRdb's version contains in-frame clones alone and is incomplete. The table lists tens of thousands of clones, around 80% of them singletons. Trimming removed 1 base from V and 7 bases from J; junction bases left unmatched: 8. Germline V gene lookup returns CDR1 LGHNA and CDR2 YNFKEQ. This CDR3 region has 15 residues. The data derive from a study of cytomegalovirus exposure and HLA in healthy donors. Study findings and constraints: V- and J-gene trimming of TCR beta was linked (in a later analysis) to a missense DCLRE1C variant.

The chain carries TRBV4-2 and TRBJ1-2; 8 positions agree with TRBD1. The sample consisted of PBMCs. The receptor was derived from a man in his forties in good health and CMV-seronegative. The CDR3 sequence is CASSQGGQGAIGYTF. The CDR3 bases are TGTGCCAGCAGCCAAGGGGGCCAGGGGGCGATTGGCTACACCTTC.